This T cell receptor beta chain was documented in a study of glioma-infiltrating T cells. V dropped 8 bases and J dropped 7 bases, with 12 bases sitting between them. The CDR3 is 12 amino acids. TCR alpha and beta CDR3 regions were amplified from RNA using iRepertoire nested multiplex PCR. TCRdb recomputed calls from the multiplex PCR reads with MiXCR, one row per CDR3 protein. The sample shows roughly 100,000 distinct CDR3 sequences, around 29% of them seen only once. The specimen sequenced was glioma tissue, nonneoplastic brain tissue, or PBMCs (not recorded which). The TCR was taken from a human donor with low-grade glioma or glioblastoma, undergoing nonglioma brain surgery, or in good health (not recorded which). The chain recombines TRBV12-3 or TRBV12-4 with TRBJ2-1, with D tentatively TRBD1 (5 bases). The CDR3 DNA follows: TGTGCCAGCCGTCCCCGACAGAATGAGCAGTTCTTC. Its translation is CASRPRQNEQFF.